Each of the 13 T cell receptor beta chains below was sequenced from the same sample in a study of cytomegalovirus exposure and HLA in healthy donors. PCR primers comprised 60 Vbeta and 13 Jbeta primers. TCRdb's table, derived via immunoSEQ multiplex PCR, lists solely in-frame clones and lacks some. The sample consists of about 160,000 clones, around 74% of them appearing once. The sequencing sample was made of PBMCs. Receptor source: a female donor in good health and CMV-seronegative.

This clone was observed a handful of times. The chain's CDR3 is CSAGQGGYEQYF. CDR3 DNA sequence: TGCAGCGCCGGACAGGGAGGCTACGAGCAGTACTTC. The rearrangement uses TRBV29-1 and TRBJ2-7, with 8 bases identical to TRBD1. This CDR3 spans 12 amino acids. J gave up 3 bases and V 7 bases, and 5 bases lay outside the gene matches. Per germline, CDR1 SQVTM and CDR2 ANQGSEA.

This chain links TRBV28 with TRBJ1-5; D call uncertain. The V gene lost 5 bases and the J gene lost 7 bases, with 9 bases spanning the gap. This CDR3 is built from 12 residues. Germline V lookup: CDR1 MDHEN, CDR2 SYDVKM. This CDR3 reads CASSTKFQPQHF. CDR3 DNA: TGTGCCAGCAGTACAAAATTCCAGCCCCAGCATTTT.

This clone showed up just once. The chain has TRBV27 and TRBJ1-1; a possible D gene is TRBD1 (5 bases). Trimming stripped 8 bases from V and 0 bases from J, with 13 bases between. Germline loops: CDR1 MNHEY, CDR2 SMNVEV (reference sequence). The CDR3 is made up of 14 amino acids. CDR3 region: CASCQTALNTEAFF. The DNA for the CDR3 is TGTGCCAGCTGCCAGACAGCTTTGAACACTGAAGCTTTCTTT.

This chain connects TRBV10-3 to TRBJ1-2, with TRBD1 identical over 9 bases. The ends lost 2 bases at V and 8 bases at J; junction bases unmatched: 12. The germline V gene encodes CDR1 ENHRY and CDR2 SYGVKD. The CDR3 is made up of 16 amino acids. The CDR3 nucleotides read TGTGCCATCAGTGAGCTCCCCTCACAGGGGGCGCGGGGCTACACCTTC. It translates to CAISELPSQGARGYTF.

Written as DNA, the CDR3 is TGCGCCAGCAGCTGGGGCGGGGGGGCCGGAGAGACCCAGTACTTC. This gives the protein CASSWGGGAGETQYF. This sequence joins TRBV5-1 and TRBJ2-5; 9 bases line up with TRBD2. The junction had 7 bases not matched to a gene; V was cut back by 3 bases and J by 4 bases. The CDR3 covers 15 residues. The germline V gene encodes CDR1 SGHRS and CDR2 YFSETQ.

The chain is built from TRBV5-5 and TRBJ1-5; 7 bases fit TRBD1. The CDR3 is 17 residues long. Germline loops: CDR1 SGHKS, CDR2 YYEKEE (reference sequence). Trimming removed 5 bases from V and 8 bases from J; junction bases left unmatched: 19. CDR3 loop: CASRAAGTVVQNEPQHF. DNA for the CDR3: TGTGCCAGCAGAGCAGCCGGGACAGTAGTCCAAAATGAGCCCCAGCATTTT.

The chain uses TRBV30 and TRBJ1-5; D gene unclear. Germline CDR1 is GTSNPN and CDR2 is SVGIG (reference sequence). The CDR3 has 12 residues. Deletions cut 3 bases from V and 2 bases from J, with 5 bases between. CDR3 nucleotides: TGTGCCTGGAGGAGGGGCAATCAGCCCCAGCATTTT. Translation: CAWRRGNQPQHF.

The genes are TRBV5-5 and TRBJ2-3; D possibly corresponds to TRBD1 (5 bases). The CDR3 is 14 residues long. The germline gives CDR1 SGHKS, CDR2 YYEKEE (reference sequence). Trimming stripped 2 bases from V and 2 bases from J, with 9 bases between. The DNA for the CDR3 is TGTGCCAGCAGCTTCCAGGGCTCCACAGATACGCAGTATTTT. This gives the protein CASSFQGSTDTQYF.

In its sample, this clone was seen once. V and J are TRBV19 and TRBJ1-5; 9 bases match TRBD1. The CDR3 consists of 14 residues. The germline V gene has CDR1 LNHDA and CDR2 SQIVND (reference sequence). V was pared by 5 bases and J by 6 bases, with 5 bases of the junction left unmatched. CDR3 residues: CASSPRDRVQPQHF. In DNA form, the CDR3 reads TGTGCCAGTAGTCCCCGGGACAGGGTTCAGCCCCAGCATTTT.

In DNA, the CDR3 is TGTGCCAGCAGCTCACGACAGAGAGTATACGATGAGCAGTTCTTC. The encoded protein is CASSSRQRVYDEQFF. The chain uses TRBV5-8 and TRBJ2-1, with D perhaps matching TRBD1 (5 bases). The V end was cut by 3 bases, the J end by 8 bases, with 18 bases between. CDR3 length: 15 residues. Germline CDR1 reads SGHTS; CDR2 reads YDEGEE.

This chain joins TRBV9 and TRBJ2-6; 10 bases are a match to TRBD1. The J segment lost 0 bases and the V segment lost 2 bases, leaving 2 bases of the junction unmatched. The CDR3 totals 17 residues. Germline CDR1 is SGDLS and CDR2 is YYNGEE. Here the CDR3 DNA reads TGTGCCAGCAGCGTGGGGACAGGGGACTCTGGGGCCAACGTCCTGACTTTC. As protein: CASSVGTGDSGANVLTF.

The genes are TRBV28 and TRBJ2-7; 7 bases are shared with TRBD1. The CDR3 sequence is 14 residues long. In germline, CDR1 is MDHEN, CDR2 SYDVKM. Unmatched junction bases numbered 3, after V lost 2 bases and J lost 2 bases. CDR3 amino acids: CASSLRGPPYEQYF. CDR3 coding DNA: TGTGCCAGCAGTTTAAGGGGGCCGCCCTACGAGCAGTACTTC.

This clone was observed a handful of times. The chain carries TRBV10-3 and TRBJ2-7; possible D gene TRBD1, 6 bases. V lost 6 bases and J lost 0, with 12 bases in between. The CDR3 sequence is 14 residues long. Germline CDR1 reads ENHRY; CDR2 reads SYGVKD. The CDR3 region is CAIRSGQSSYEQYF. The CDR3 DNA follows: TGTGCCATCAGGAGTGGACAGAGCTCCTACGAGCAGTACTTC.